This is a list of T cell receptor beta chains from one sample in a study of Graves' ophthalmopathy and Graves' hyperthyroidism. TCRdb ran MiXCR on the multiplex PCR reads and lists one entry per CDR3 protein. Of approximately 480,000 distinct CDR3 sequences in the sample, under 15% were seen once. Material for sequencing was blood. The receptors derive from a woman aged 25 to 39 with Graves' ophthalmopathy. Both conserved end residues are part of each CDR3. Clone sizes are given selectively: once, few, many, or a class where the clone is expanded.

TRBJ1-6	NA	TRBV12-3/TRBV12-4	CASSPRQGWGSPLHF
TRBJ2-7	NA	TRBV6-2/TRBV6-3	CASRGYPGDEQYF
TRBJ2-7	many	TRBV6-1	CASTEVARTGIPYEQYF
TRBJ2-7	many	TRBV27	CASSLTSGSPSSYEQYF
TRBJ2-5	many	TRBV6-1	CASSQPGTEQETQYF
TRBJ1-3	many	TRBV6-1	CASSEIFLSGNTIYF
TRBJ1-6	many	TRBV7-8	CASSLSPNRDGTLHF
TRBJ2-5	NA	TRBV6-1	CASSVEGSIQETQYF
TRBJ1-2	many	TRBV4-1	CASSQARRANYGYTF
TRBJ2-7	many	TRBV4-1	CASSQYTSGTYEQYF
TRBJ2-4	many	TRBV18	CASSPAYAGAKNIQYF
TRBJ2-2	many	TRBV7-2	CASSLSSGRTGELFF
TRBJ1-5	many	TRBV6-2/TRBV6-3	CASSYHSVRDFAYSNQPQHF
TRBJ1-1	once	TRBV20-1	CSATVVDTEAFF
TRBJ2-7	many	TRBV7-6	CASSTSGRAYEQYF
TRBJ2-5	many	TRBV7-6	CASSVTRTSGGYQETQYF
TRBJ2-2	many	TRBV6-5	CASSYSSIPVNTGELFF
TRBJ1-5	many	TRBV6-1	CASSEVGLGIDQPQHF
TRBJ2-7	NA	TRBV7-8	CASSAPGGTASEQYF
TRBJ2-7	many	TRBV5-1	CASGTEAGLGYEQYF